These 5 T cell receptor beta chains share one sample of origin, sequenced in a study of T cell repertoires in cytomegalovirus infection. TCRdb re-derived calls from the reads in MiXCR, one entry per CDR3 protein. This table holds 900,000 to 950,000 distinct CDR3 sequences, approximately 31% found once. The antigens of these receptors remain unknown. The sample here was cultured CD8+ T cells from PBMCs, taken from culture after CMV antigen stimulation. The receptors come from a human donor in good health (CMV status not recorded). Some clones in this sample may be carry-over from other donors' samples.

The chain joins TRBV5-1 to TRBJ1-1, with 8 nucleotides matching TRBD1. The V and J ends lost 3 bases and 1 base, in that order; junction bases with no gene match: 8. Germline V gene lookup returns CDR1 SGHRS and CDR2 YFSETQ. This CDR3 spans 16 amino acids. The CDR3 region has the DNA TGCGCCAGCAGCTCGCAGGGGGCCGCTAAGAACACTGAAGCTTTCTTT. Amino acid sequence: CASSSQGAAKNTEAFF.

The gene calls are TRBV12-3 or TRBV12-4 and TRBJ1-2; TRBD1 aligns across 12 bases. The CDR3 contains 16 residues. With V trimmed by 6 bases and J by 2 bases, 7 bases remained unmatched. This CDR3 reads CASRAGGQGANYGYTF. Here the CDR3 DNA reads TGTGCCAGCAGAGCCGGGGGACAGGGGGCAAACTATGGCTACACCTTC.

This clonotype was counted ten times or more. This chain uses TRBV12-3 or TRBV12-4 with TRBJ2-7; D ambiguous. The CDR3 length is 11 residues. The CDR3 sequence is CASSLGYEQYV. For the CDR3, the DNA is TGTGCCAGCAGCTTAGGGTACGAGCAGTACGTC.

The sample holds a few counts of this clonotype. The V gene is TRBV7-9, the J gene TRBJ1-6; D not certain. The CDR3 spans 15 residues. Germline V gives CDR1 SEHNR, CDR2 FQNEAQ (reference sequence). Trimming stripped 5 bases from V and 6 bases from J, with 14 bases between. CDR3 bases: TGTGCCAGCAGCGATCTCACAGTGACTAATTCACCCCTCCACTTT. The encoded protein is CASSDLTVTNSPLHF.

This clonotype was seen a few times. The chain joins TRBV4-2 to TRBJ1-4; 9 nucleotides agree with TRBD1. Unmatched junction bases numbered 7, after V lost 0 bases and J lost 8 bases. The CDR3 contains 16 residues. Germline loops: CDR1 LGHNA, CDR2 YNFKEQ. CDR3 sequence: CASSQEERDRVEKLFF. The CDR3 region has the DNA TGTGCCAGCAGCCAAGAAGAGAGGGACAGGGTCGAAAAACTGTTTTTT.